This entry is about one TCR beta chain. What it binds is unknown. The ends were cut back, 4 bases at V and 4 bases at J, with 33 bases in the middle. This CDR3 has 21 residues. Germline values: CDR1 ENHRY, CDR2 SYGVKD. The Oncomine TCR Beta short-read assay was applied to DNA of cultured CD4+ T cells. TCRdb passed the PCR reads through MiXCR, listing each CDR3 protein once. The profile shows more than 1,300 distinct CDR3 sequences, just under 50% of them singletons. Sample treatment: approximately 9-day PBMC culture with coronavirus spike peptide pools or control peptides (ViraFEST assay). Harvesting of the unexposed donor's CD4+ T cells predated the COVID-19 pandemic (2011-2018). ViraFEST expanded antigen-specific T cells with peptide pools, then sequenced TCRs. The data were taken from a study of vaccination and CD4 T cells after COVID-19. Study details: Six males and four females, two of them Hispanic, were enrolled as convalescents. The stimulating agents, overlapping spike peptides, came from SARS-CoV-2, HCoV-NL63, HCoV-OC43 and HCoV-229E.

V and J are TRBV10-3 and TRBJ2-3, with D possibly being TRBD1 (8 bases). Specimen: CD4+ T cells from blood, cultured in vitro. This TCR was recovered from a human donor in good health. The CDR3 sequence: CAISGIGQGLPNQLAADTQYF. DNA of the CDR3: TGTGCCATCAGTGGGATCGGACAGGGACTCCCCAATCAGCTAGCGGCAGATACGCAGTATTTT.